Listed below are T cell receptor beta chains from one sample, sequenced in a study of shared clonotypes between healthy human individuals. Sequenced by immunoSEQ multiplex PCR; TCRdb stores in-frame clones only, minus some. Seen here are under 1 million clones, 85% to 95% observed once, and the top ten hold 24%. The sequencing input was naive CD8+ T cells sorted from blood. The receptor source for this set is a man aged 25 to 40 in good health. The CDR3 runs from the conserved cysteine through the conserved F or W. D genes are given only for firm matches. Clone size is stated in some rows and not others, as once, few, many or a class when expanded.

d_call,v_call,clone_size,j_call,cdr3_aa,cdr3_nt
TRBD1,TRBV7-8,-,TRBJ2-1,CASRIDRVGYNEQFF,TGTGCCAGCAGAATCGACAGGGTCGGCTACAATGAGCAGTTCTTC
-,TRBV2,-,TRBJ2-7,CASSVGGYEQYF,TGTGCCAGCAGTGTGGGGGGCTACGAGCAGTACTTC
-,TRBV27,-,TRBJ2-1,CASSSRANEQFF,TGTGCCAGCAGTTCACGGGCCAATGAGCAGTTCTTC
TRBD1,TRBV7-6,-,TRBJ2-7,CASSYEIGVNRDRLYEQYF,TGTGCCAGCAGCTACGAGATAGGGGTTAACCGGGACAGACTTTACGAGCAGTACTTC
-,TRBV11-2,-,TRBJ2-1,CASSFGTYEQFF,TGTGCCAGCAGCTTCGGGACGTATGAGCAGTTCTTC
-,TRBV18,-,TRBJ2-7,CASSSTGLAWSYEQYF,TGTGCCAGCTCATCCACGGGTCTAGCGTGGTCCTACGAGCAGTACTTC
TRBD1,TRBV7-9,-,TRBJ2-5,CASSVQTGIETQYF,TGTGCCAGCAGCGTCCAGACAGGGATAGAGACCCAGTACTTC
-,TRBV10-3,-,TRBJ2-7,CAISEPRDPSAYEQYF,TGTGCCATCAGTGAGCCTAGGGACCCATCCGCCTACGAGCAGTACTTC
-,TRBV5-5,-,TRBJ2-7,CASSLGGSSSYEQYF,TGTGCCAGCAGCTTGGGCGGGTCTAGCTCCTACGAGCAGTACTTC
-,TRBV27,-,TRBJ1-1,CASSFRVNTEAFF,TGTGCCAGCAGTTTCAGAGTTAACACTGAAGCTTTCTTT
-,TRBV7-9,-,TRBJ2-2,CASSTTRIRSANTGELFF,TGTGCCAGCAGCACCACCCGGATAAGGAGTGCGAACACCGGGGAGCTGTTTTTT
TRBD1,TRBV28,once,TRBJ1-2,CASSPTGARYGYTF,TGTGCCAGCAGTCCGACAGGGGCGCGGTATGGCTACACCTTC
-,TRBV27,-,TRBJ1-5,CASREGGIHQPQHF,TGTGCCAGTAGGGAGGGGGGAATTCATCAGCCCCAGCATTTT
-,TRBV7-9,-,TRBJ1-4,CASSPSIEKLFF,TGTGCCAGCAGTCCTTCAATAGAAAAACTGTTTTTT
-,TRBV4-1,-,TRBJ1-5,CASSQEGQGWQPQHF,TGCGCCAGCAGCCAAGAGGGGCAGGGGTGGCAGCCCCAGCATTTT
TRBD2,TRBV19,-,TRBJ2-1,CASSMGTSGRASYNEQFF,TGTGCCAGTAGTATGGGGACTAGCGGGAGGGCTTCCTACAATGAGCAGTTCTTC
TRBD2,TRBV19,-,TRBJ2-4,CASSMRPGGLGLAEIKNIQYF,TGTGCCAGTAGTATGCGTCCCGGGGGCTTGGGACTAGCGGAAATCAAAAACATTCAGTACTTC
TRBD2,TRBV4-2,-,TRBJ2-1,CASSQLAGSYNEQFF,TGTGCCAGCAGCCAACTAGCGGGCTCCTACAATGAGCAGTTCTTC
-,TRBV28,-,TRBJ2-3,CASRHPSVGRSTDTQYF,TGTGCCAGCAGGCACCCCTCGGTGGGACGAAGCACAGATACGCAGTATTTT
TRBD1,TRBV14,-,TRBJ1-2,CASSQRLGDRVNYGYTF,TGTGCCAGCAGCCAGCGCCTAGGGGACAGGGTTAACTATGGCTACACCTTC
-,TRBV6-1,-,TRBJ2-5,CASSEEYWYQETQYF,TGTGCCAGCAGTGAAGAATACTGGTACCAAGAGACCCAGTACTTC
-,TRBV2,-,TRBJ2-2,CASLATGELFF,TGTGCCAGCCTGGCGACCGGGGAGCTGTTTTTT
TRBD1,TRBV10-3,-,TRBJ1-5,CAISGQGNQPQHF,TGTGCCATCAGCGGACAGGGCAATCAGCCCCAGCATTTT
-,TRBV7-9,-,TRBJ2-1,CASSSSGYYNEQFF,TGTGCCAGCAGCTCCAGCGGGTACTACAATGAGCAGTTCTTC
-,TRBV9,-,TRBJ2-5,CASSVISGVEETQYF,TGTGCCAGCAGCGTAATTTCCGGGGTTGAAGAGACCCAGTACTTC
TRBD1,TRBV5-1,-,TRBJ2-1,CASSHDSGTANYNEQFF,TGCGCCAGCAGCCACGACTCCGGGACAGCGAACTACAATGAGCAGTTCTTC
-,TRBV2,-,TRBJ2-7,CASSEGDTYSYEQYF,TGTGCCAGCAGTGAGGGGGACACCTACTCCTACGAGCAGTACTTC
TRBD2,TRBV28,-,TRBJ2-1,CASSFGGTSGSGRNEQFF,TGTGCCAGCAGTTTCGGCGGGACTAGCGGGAGCGGTCGGAATGAGCAGTTCTTC
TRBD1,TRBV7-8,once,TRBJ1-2,CASSLLSTGEVGDTF,TGTGCCAGCAGCTTACTCTCGACAGGGGAAGTAGGGGACACCTTC
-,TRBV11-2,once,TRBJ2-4,CASSLELVAKNIQYF,TGTGCCAGCAGCTTAGAACTTGTAGCCAAAAACATTCAGTACTTC
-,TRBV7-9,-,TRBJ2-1,CASSSGTNEQFF,TGTGCCAGCAGCTCCGGGACGAATGAGCAGTTCTTC
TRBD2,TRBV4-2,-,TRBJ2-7,CASRPQGGSSYEQYF,TGTGCCAGCAGGCCCCAGGGCGGGAGCTCCTACGAGCAGTACTTC
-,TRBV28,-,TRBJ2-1,CAIRDTEQFF,TGTGCCATACGGGACACCGAGCAGTTCTTC
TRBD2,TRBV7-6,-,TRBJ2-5,CASSLLLTTSGRGETQYF,TGTGCCAGCAGCTTACTCCTCACAACTAGCGGGAGGGGAGAGACCCAGTACTTC
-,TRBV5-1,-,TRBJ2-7,CASSSSEDYEQYF,TGCGCCAGCAGCTCGTCGGAGGACTACGAGCAGTACTTC
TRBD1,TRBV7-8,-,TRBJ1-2,CASSPHQLGTGGFYGYTF,TGTGCCAGCAGCCCGCATCAACTTGGGACAGGGGGTTTCTATGGCTACACCTTC
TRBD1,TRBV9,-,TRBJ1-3,CASSLGGGGNTIYF,TGTGCCAGCAGCTTAGGGGGCGGAGGAAACACCATATATTTT